The entry that follows covers one TCR beta chain sequence. The sample originates from a study of T cell changes during pregnancy in multiple sclerosis. Looked up from germline, CDR1 is SGHRS and CDR2 is YFSETQ. The CDR3 spans 16 residues. V was pared by 4 bases and J by 3 bases, with 9 bases of the junction left unmatched. Here immunoSEQ multiplex PCR was the method, and the copy in TCRdb shows in-frame clones only, minus some. The sample has 45,000 to 60,000 clones, 85% to 90% seen once; the top ten hold 1.9%. The sample was peripheral blood, taken in the first trimester of pregnancy. The TCR was taken from a female donor with multiple sclerosis, enrolled in a pregnancy study. The V call is TRBV5-1, the J call TRBJ2-3; 9 bases align to TRBD1. The CDR3 spells CASSTTGTGSTDTQYF. The DNA of the CDR3 is TGCGCCAGCAGCACTACCGGGACAGGGAGTACAGATACGCAGTATTTT.